The rows below give T cell receptor beta chains drawn from one sample of a study of T cell repertoires in cytomegalovirus infection. TCRdb reprocessed the reads via MiXCR and lists one record per CDR3 protein. The table lists roughly 600,000 distinct CDR3 sequences, approximately 24% of them singletons. The specimen was CD8+ T cells from PBMCs. Receptors originate from a human donor in good health (CMV status not recorded). Some clones in this sample may be carry-over from other donors' samples. CDR3s include the opening cysteine and the closing phenylalanine or tryptophan. D genes are given only for firm matches.

v_gene,j_gene,d_gene,CDR3aa
TRBV12-3/TRBV12-4,TRBJ2-1,-,CASSFGGQKPYNEQFF
TRBV6-4,TRBJ2-1,TRBD2,CASSGAGGPNNEQFF
TRBV27,TRBJ2-3,TRBD2,CASSLTLAGKDTQYF
TRBV4-1,TRBJ1-5,-,CANSLTQGNQPQHF
TRBV12-3/TRBV12-4,TRBJ1-1,-,CASSESSGLTEAFF
TRBV12-3/TRBV12-4,TRBJ2-7,-,CASSPRGQNSYEQYF
TRBV25-1,TRBJ2-1,TRBD1,CATTPAGTAYNEQFF
TRBV6-2/TRBV6-3,TRBJ1-6,-,CASSKYNSPLHF
TRBV29-1,TRBJ2-1,-,CSVESRGGYNEQFF
TRBV9,TRBJ2-5,-,CASSVGRGREETQYF
TRBV7-6,TRBJ2-2,-,CASSLAYKNTGELFF
TRBV10-3,TRBJ2-3,TRBD2,CAISGGLAGSSDTQYF
TRBV20-1,TRBJ2-1,TRBD2,CSARLLGLAGTRYNEQFF
TRBV29-1,TRBJ1-2,-,CSPSGYTF
TRBV5-4,TRBJ2-3,TRBD1,CASSPGPGQSTDTQYF
TRBV23-1,TRBJ2-2,-,CASSHWGRNTGELFF
TRBV4-2,TRBJ2-5,TRBD2,CASSQVPGTSQETQYF
TRBV27,TRBJ1-2,-,CASSFTGSDGYTF